These 19 T cell receptor beta chains were sequenced from one sample in a study of PD-1 blockade in mismatch repair-deficient tumors. Sequenced by immunoSEQ multiplex PCR; TCRdb stores in-frame clones only, minus some. This sample yields tens of thousands of clones, of which approximately 81% are seen a single time; approximately 2.7% belongs to the top ten. The source material was peripheral blood, sampled 12 weeks after starting pembrolizumab. Every receptor here comes from an adult with mismatch repair-deficient cancer.

As to this clone: The junction departs from the called germline gene at one end, perhaps through a read error. This chain connects TRBV5-6 to TRBJ1-2, with D uncertain. This CDR3 contains 13 residues. Germline CDR1 SGHDT, CDR2 YYEEEE. In DNA, the CDR3 is TGTGCCAGCAGCCGGAGGGCCAACTATGGCCACACCTTC. Translating gives CASSRRANYGHTF.

The chain has TRBV7-9 and TRBJ2-5, with D possibly being TRBD1 (5 bases). There are 12 residues in the CDR3. Trimming removed 5 bases at V and 4 bases at J, with 8 bases between. Germline loops: CDR1 SEHNR, CDR2 FQNEAQ (reference sequence). CDR3 sequence reads: CASSQGRETQYF. The CDR3, as DNA: TGTGCCAGCAGCCAGGGTCGAGAGACCCAGTACTTC.

This rearrangement joins TRBV6-6 to TRBJ2-1; D gene uncertain. CDR1 is MNHNY, CDR2 SVGAGI, per germline (reference sequence). CDR3 length: 12 amino acids. V was trimmed by 6 bases and J by 7 bases, leaving 10 bases between them. The CDR3 nucleotides read TGTGCCAGCAGGTCGGGTGGGAATGAGCAGTTCTTC. Translated: CASRSGGNEQFF.

The V call is TRBV6-6, the J call TRBJ2-7; 9 bases are a match to TRBD1. Germline lookup yields CDR1 MNHNY and CDR2 SVGAGI (reference sequence). The CDR3 runs 15 residues. V trimming: 3 bases; J trimming: 2 bases; junction bases outside the gene matches: 5. In nucleotides, the CDR3 is TGTGCCAGCAGTTATTCGGGACAGGGACCCTACGAGCAGTACTTC. This sequence encodes CASSYSGQGPYEQYF.

The CDR3 DNA sequence: TGTGCCAGCAGCCTGAGGGGACTAGCGGACTACAATGAGCAGTTCTTC. This codes for CASSLRGLADYNEQFF. The rearrangement links TRBV7-9 to TRBJ2-1; 11 bases map to TRBD2. This CDR3 has 16 residues. V lost 5 bases to trimming and J lost 3 bases; unmatched junction nucleotides: 6. Germline V CDR1 and CDR2: SEHNR, FQNEAQ (reference sequence).

The V and J genes are TRBV18 and TRBJ2-1; D possibly corresponds to TRBD1 (5 bases). Trimming stripped 0 bases from V and 0 bases from J, with 12 bases between. The germline CDR1 and CDR2 sequences are KGHSH and LQKENI. The CDR3 spans 17 residues. The CDR3 DNA reads TGTGCCAGCTCACCACCGACAGCTCAAAGCTCCTACAATGAGCAGTTCTTC. Its protein is CASSPPTAQSSYNEQFF. The variable domain in full, with the rest retrieved from reference TRBV18 and TRBJ2-1, is NAGVMQNPRHLVRRRGQEARLRCSPMKGHSHVYWYRQLPEEGLKFMVYLQKENIIDESGMPKERFSAEFPKEGPSILRIQQVVRGDSAAYFCASSPPTAQSSYNEQFFGPGTRLTVL.

The chain couples TRBV7-3 to TRBJ2-1, with 8 bases identical to TRBD1. The V gene's germline CDR1 is SGHTA and CDR2 FQGTGA. J was trimmed by 9 bases and V by 4 bases; bases with no gene match: 11. The CDR3 extends over 15 amino acids. CDR3: CASSSNGGQGVEQFF. In nucleotides, the CDR3 is TGTGCCAGCAGCTCCAACGGTGGACAGGGCGTTGAGCAGTTCTTC. The complete variable domain, with remaining parts taken from reference TRBV7-3 and TRBJ2-1, reads GAGVSQTPSNKVTEKGKYVELRCDPISGHTALYWYRQSLGQGPEFLIYFQGTGAADDSGLPNDRFFAVRPEGSVSTLKIQRTERGDSAVYLCASSSNGGQGVEQFFGPGTRLTVL.

The chain links TRBV19 to TRBJ2-5, with TRBD2 identical over 13 bases. The end of the DNA fits TRBJ2-7 better, so the J call may be wrong. The germline V gene has CDR1 LNHDA and CDR2 SQIVND (reference sequence). This CDR3 contains 20 residues. The CDR3 nucleotides read TGTGCCAGTAGTTACCTTCCGGGACGGAAACCGGGACTAGCGGGATACGAGCAGTACTTC. Its protein is CASSYLPGRKPGLAGYEQYF.

This chain uses TRBV5-1 with TRBJ2-7; no clear D. The germline V and J ends were trimmed by 2 bases and 5 bases, with 17 bases remaining between them. The CDR3 is made up of 15 amino acids. The germline V gene encodes CDR1 SGHRS and CDR2 YFSETQ. This CDR3 reads CASSFAAGGQNEQYF. In nucleotides, the CDR3 is TGCGCCAGCAGCTTCGCTGCCGGTGGGCAAAACGAGCAGTACTTC.

There are a few counts of this clone. The chain is built from TRBV7-2 and TRBJ1-5; 8 nucleotides agree with TRBD1. CDR3 size: 17 residues. Germline V CDR1 and CDR2: SGHTA, FQGNSA. The ends lost 4 bases at V and 4 bases at J; junction bases unmatched: 12. The CDR3: CASSSYAGGQVNQPQHF. CDR3 bases: TGTGCCAGCAGCTCGTACGCGGGGGGACAGGTAAATCAGCCCCAGCATTTT.

The chain uses TRBV6-4 and TRBJ2-3; TRBD1 matches at 10 bases. The CDR3 covers 15 residues. V lost 3 bases to trimming and J lost 4 bases; unmatched junction nucleotides: 4. Germline V gene lookup returns CDR1 MRHNA and CDR2 SNTAGT. CDR3 nucleotide sequence: TGTGCCAGCAGTGATACGGACAGGGGGTCAGATACGCAGTATTTT. As protein: CASSDTDRGSDTQYF.

The chain joins TRBV4-2 to TRBJ2-1, with a tentative D call TRBD2 (5 bases). CDR3 size: 15 residues. The V gene's germline CDR1 is LGHNA and CDR2 YNFKEQ. The germline V and J ends were trimmed by 0 bases and 2 bases, with 8 bases remaining between them. The CDR3 sequence: CASSQEKGAYNEQFF. In nucleotides, the CDR3 is TGTGCCAGCAGCCAAGAGAAGGGAGCCTACAATGAGCAGTTCTTC.

The rearrangement links TRBV4-1 to TRBJ2-1, with D tentatively TRBD1 or TRBD2 (7 bases each). The CDR3 runs 17 residues. The V gene's germline CDR1 is MGHRA and CDR2 YSYEKL. V was trimmed by 4 bases and J by 0 bases, leaving 16 bases between them. The CDR3 loop reads CASSPEGASGSYNEQFF. In DNA form, the CDR3 reads TGCGCCAGCAGCCCGGAGGGGGCTAGCGGCTCCTACAATGAGCAGTTCTTC.

V and J are TRBV12-5 and TRBJ2-3; TRBD2 might be the D (5 bases). Trimming removed 6 bases at V and 1 base at J, with 11 bases between. Germline V lookup: CDR1 LGHNT, CDR2 FRNRAP. This CDR3 spans 14 amino acids. CDR3 residues: CASGTGFRTDTQYF. The CDR3 DNA follows: TGTGCTAGTGGGACGGGGTTCCGCACAGATACGCAGTATTTT.

This rearrangement joins TRBV14 to TRBJ1-2, with 7 bases aligning to TRBD1. The germline gives CDR1 SGHDN, CDR2 FVKESK. The CDR3 totals 14 residues. V shed 2 bases and J 7 bases; nucleotides not matched to a gene: 7. For the CDR3, the DNA is TGTGCCAGCAGCCAACGGAGGACAGGTGGTGGCTACACCTTC. Protein product: CASSQRRTGGGYTF.

The CDR3 sequence: CASAAAYEQYF. In DNA form, the CDR3 reads TGTGCCAGCGCGGCAGCTTACGAGCAGTACTTC. The chain recombines TRBV2 with TRBJ2-7; no definite D call. V dropped 8 bases and J dropped 4 bases, with 9 bases sitting between them. Per the germline V gene, CDR1 is SNHLY and CDR2 is FYNNEI. The CDR3 length is 11 residues.

The CDR3 here is CASSFRASTEAFF. CDR3 sequence (DNA): TGTGCCAGCAGCTTTCGAGCGAGCACTGAAGCTTTCTTT. The chain is built from TRBV5-4 and TRBJ1-1; D gene uncertain. V lost 2 bases to trimming and J lost 4 bases, with 9 bases between them. CDR3 length equals 13 residues. In germline, CDR1 is SGHNT, CDR2 YYREEE (reference sequence).

CDR3 DNA sequence: TGCAGCGTTATTGACAGACGACAGATCTACGAGCAGTACTTC. This sequence encodes CSVIDRRQIYEQYF. The rearrangement uses TRBV29-1 and TRBJ2-7; D possibly corresponds to TRBD1 (5 bases). The V and J ends lost 5 bases and 3 bases respectively, with 17 bases between them. Germline loops: CDR1 SQVTM, CDR2 ANQGSEA. CDR3 length equals 14 residues.

The sample holds one count of this clone. The V call is TRBV7-9, the J call TRBJ2-7; no definite D call. CDR1 SEHNR and CDR2 FQNEAQ come from the germline V gene (reference sequence). CDR3 length: 12 residues. The germline V and J ends were trimmed by 5 bases and 6 bases, with 11 bases remaining between them. The CDR3 sequence: CASSADGREQYF. Here the CDR3 DNA reads TGTGCCAGCAGCGCCGACGGGCGCGAGCAGTACTTC. Full variable domain (outside the CDR3, taken from reference TRBV7-9 and TRBJ2-7): DTGVSQNPRHKITKRGQNVTFRCDPISEHNRLYWYRQTLGQGPEFLTYFQNEAQLEKSRLLSDRFSAERPKGSFSTLEIQRTEQGDSAMYLCASSADGREQYFGPGTRLTVT.